This is a list of T cell receptor beta chains from one sample in a study of preoperative IRX-2 immunotherapy in early breast cancer. The method was immunoSEQ multiplex PCR; TCRdb's version includes in-frame clones alone and lacks a portion of them. The sample consists of around 13,000 clones, approximately 91% of them appearing once. Collection of the sample occurred from a patient treated with IRX-2 immunotherapy. The receptors derive from a human donor with breast cancer. Both conserved end residues are part of each CDR3. Each record gives: J gene, V gene, D gene, clone size, CDR3 DNA, CDR3 protein. The D gene is left open where the match is weak. A clone size is listed for some rows: how often the clone was seen (once, few, many), or a class if it is expanded.

j_call: TRBJ2-2
v_call: TRBV19
d_call: TRBD2
clone_size: NA
cdr3_nt: TGTGCCAGTAGTCAGGGACTAGCGGCGAACACCGGGGAGCTGTTTTTT
cdr3_aa: CASSQGLAANTGELFF

j_call: TRBJ1-5
v_call: TRBV2
d_call: NA
clone_size: NA
cdr3_nt: TGTGCCAGCAGTGACGTGGGCTCGGGTCAGCCCCAGCATTTT
cdr3_aa: CASSDVGSGQPQHF

j_call: TRBJ2-5
v_call: TRBV27
d_call: TRBD2
clone_size: NA
cdr3_nt: TGTGCCAGCAGATCACTAGCGGTTTTCCAAGAGACCCAGTACTTC
cdr3_aa: CASRSLAVFQETQYF

j_call: TRBJ2-1
v_call: TRBV9
d_call: NA
clone_size: NA
cdr3_nt: TGTGCCAGCAGCGCCACAGGGTCGGGGCAGTTCTTC
cdr3_aa: CASSATGSGQFF

j_call: TRBJ2-3
v_call: TRBV7-2
d_call: TRBD2
clone_size: NA
cdr3_nt: TGTGCCAGCAGCCCTAGCGGGCCTCCCCGGTATTTT
cdr3_aa: CASSPSGPPRYF

j_call: TRBJ1-1
v_call: TRBV10-3
d_call: NA
clone_size: NA
cdr3_nt: TGTGCCATCAGTGGTCAGTTGAACACTGAAGCTTTCTTT
cdr3_aa: CAISGQLNTEAFF

j_call: TRBJ1-2
v_call: TRBV19
d_call: TRBD1
clone_size: NA
cdr3_nt: TGTGCCAGTACCACGGGACAGACCTATGGCTACACCTTC
cdr3_aa: CASTTGQTYGYTF

j_call: TRBJ1-1
v_call: TRBV10-1
d_call: NA
clone_size: NA
cdr3_nt: TGCGCCAGCAGTGTGGGGGGAACGAACACTGAAGCTTTCTTT
cdr3_aa: CASSVGGTNTEAFF

j_call: TRBJ2-5
v_call: TRBV28
d_call: TRBD2
clone_size: once
cdr3_nt: TGTGCCAGCAGTTTAGATAGCGGGGCAGAGACCCAGTACTTC
cdr3_aa: CASSLDSGAETQYF

j_call: TRBJ1-1
v_call: TRBV7-3
d_call: NA
clone_size: NA
cdr3_nt: TGTGCCAGCAGCTTAGACCCATGGGCATTGGACACTGAAGCTTTCTTT
cdr3_aa: CASSLDPWALDTEAFF

j_call: TRBJ2-1
v_call: TRBV7-9
d_call: TRBD2
clone_size: NA
cdr3_nt: TGTGCCAGCAGCGAAGGACTAGCGGGGGTAAATGAGCAGTTCTTC
cdr3_aa: CASSEGLAGVNEQFF

j_call: TRBJ1-1
v_call: TRBV18
d_call: TRBD1
clone_size: NA
cdr3_nt: TGTGCCAGCTCACCAGTGGCAGGGGGCACTGAAGCTTTCTTT
cdr3_aa: CASSPVAGGTEAFF

j_call: TRBJ2-3
v_call: TRBV7-8
d_call: NA
clone_size: NA
cdr3_nt: TGTGCCAGCAGCTTAGTGATTCGGTCGGCAGATACGCAGTATTTT
cdr3_aa: CASSLVIRSADTQYF

j_call: TRBJ1-2
v_call: TRBV28
d_call: NA
clone_size: once
cdr3_nt: TGTGCCAGCAGTTTGGGAGGACAAGACTATGGCTACACCTTC
cdr3_aa: CASSLGGQDYGYTF

j_call: TRBJ1-2
v_call: TRBV19
d_call: TRBD1
clone_size: NA
cdr3_nt: TGTGCCAGTAGTACACATGGACAGGGAAGACGCGGCTACACCTTC
cdr3_aa: CASSTHGQGRRGYTF

j_call: TRBJ1-6
v_call: TRBV27
d_call: TRBD1
clone_size: NA
cdr3_nt: TGTGCCAGCAAAGGAACGTGGACAGGCACGGGGTCACCCCTCCACTTT
cdr3_aa: CASKGTWTGTGSPLHF

j_call: TRBJ1-2
v_call: TRBV5-8
d_call: NA
clone_size: NA
cdr3_nt: TGTGCCAGCAGCTCGGGGTCGGTCCGACCTGGCTACACCTTC
cdr3_aa: CASSSGSVRPGYTF

j_call: TRBJ1-2
v_call: TRBV19
d_call: NA
clone_size: NA
cdr3_nt: TGTGCCAGTAGTATGCCCGGCTATGGCTACACCTTC
cdr3_aa: CASSMPGYGYTF

j_call: TRBJ1-1
v_call: TRBV7-9
d_call: NA
clone_size: NA
cdr3_nt: TGTGCCAGCAGCTCCCACCGGGGGAACACTGAAGCTTTCTTT
cdr3_aa: CASSSHRGNTEAFF

j_call: TRBJ2-5
v_call: TRBV5-4
d_call: NA
clone_size: NA
cdr3_nt: TGTGCCAGCAGTCAGACTGTCGAAGAGACCCAGTACTTC
cdr3_aa: CASSQTVEETQYF

j_call: TRBJ1-1
v_call: TRBV2
d_call: NA
clone_size: NA
cdr3_nt: TGTGCCAGCAGTGAAGCAGGGCAGGGAGGCGAAGCTTTCTTT
cdr3_aa: CASSEAGQGGEAFF

j_call: TRBJ1-6
v_call: TRBV6-5
d_call: NA
clone_size: NA
cdr3_nt: TGTGCCAGCAGTTACGATCAGGGTGAAGGGACACCCCTCCACTTT
cdr3_aa: CASSYDQGEGTPLHF

j_call: TRBJ1-2
v_call: TRBV6-5
d_call: NA
clone_size: once
cdr3_nt: TGTGCCAGCAGGACTTCCATCTATGGCTACACCTTC
cdr3_aa: CASRTSIYGYTF

j_call: TRBJ2-3
v_call: TRBV9
d_call: TRBD1
clone_size: NA
cdr3_nt: TGTGCCAGCAGCGAGGGGGCTAGCAGAGAACGCACAGATACGCAGTATTTT
cdr3_aa: CASSEGASRERTDTQYF

j_call: TRBJ2-3
v_call: TRBV9
d_call: NA
clone_size: NA
cdr3_nt: TGTGCCAGCAGCTTCACCCCACGCACAGATACGCAGTATTTT
cdr3_aa: CASSFTPRTDTQYF

j_call: TRBJ2-3
v_call: TRBV5-4
d_call: TRBD2
clone_size: NA
cdr3_nt: TGTGCCAGCAGCTTGGAACTAGCGGGGGGCAACCTCCCCCTCGGTACGCAGTATTTT
cdr3_aa: CASSLELAGGNLPLGTQYF

j_call: TRBJ2-3
v_call: TRBV11-3
d_call: TRBD2
clone_size: NA
cdr3_nt: TGTGCCAGCAGCTTATCCCCTAGCGGGGGGGCCCCAGATACGCAGTATTTT
cdr3_aa: CASSLSPSGGAPDTQYF

j_call: TRBJ2-1
v_call: TRBV6-1
d_call: NA
clone_size: NA
cdr3_nt: TGTGCCAGCAGTATCCTACAGGACAATGAGCAGTTCTTC
cdr3_aa: CASSILQDNEQFF

j_call: TRBJ2-5
v_call: TRBV5-4
d_call: TRBD2
clone_size: NA
cdr3_nt: TGTGCCAGCAGCTTCTCCGCCGGGGGGTACCAAGAGACCCAGTACTTC
cdr3_aa: CASSFSAGGYQETQYF

j_call: TRBJ1-2
v_call: TRBV30
d_call: NA
clone_size: NA
cdr3_nt: TGTGCCTGGTCACCCGGGGTCTATGGCTACACCTTC
cdr3_aa: CAWSPGVYGYTF

j_call: TRBJ1-4
v_call: TRBV10-2
d_call: NA
clone_size: NA
cdr3_nt: TGCGCCAGCGGTCGTTATAATGAAAAACTGTTTTTT
cdr3_aa: CASGRYNEKLFF

j_call: TRBJ1-2
v_call: TRBV13
d_call: NA
clone_size: NA
cdr3_nt: TGTGCCAGCAGCCGTAAGGTAGGGTACGGCTACACCTTC
cdr3_aa: CASSRKVGYGYTF

j_call: TRBJ2-1
v_call: TRBV9
d_call: TRBD1
clone_size: NA
cdr3_nt: TGTGCCAGCAGCGCCGCCGGGACAGGGGGCATGGATGAGCAGTTCTTC
cdr3_aa: CASSAAGTGGMDEQFF

j_call: TRBJ1-2
v_call: TRBV7-9
d_call: TRBD1
clone_size: NA
cdr3_nt: TGTGCCAGCACTCACGACAGGGGGCGGGGGGGCTACACCTTC
cdr3_aa: CASTHDRGRGGYTF

j_call: TRBJ2-5
v_call: TRBV7-9
d_call: NA
clone_size: NA
cdr3_nt: TGTGCCAGCAGCTTAGGTCAGACCCAGTACTTC
cdr3_aa: CASSLGQTQYF

j_call: TRBJ1-2
v_call: TRBV5-4
d_call: TRBD1
clone_size: NA
cdr3_nt: TGTGCCAGCAGCTTCGACAGGGGGTTTTTTTATGGCTACACCTTC
cdr3_aa: CASSFDRGFFYGYTF

j_call: TRBJ2-1
v_call: TRBV30
d_call: NA
clone_size: NA
cdr3_nt: TGTGCCTGGAGCACTAATAGCCTGGAGCAGTTCTTC
cdr3_aa: CAWSTNSLEQFF

j_call: TRBJ1-5
v_call: TRBV19
d_call: NA
clone_size: NA
cdr3_nt: TGTGCCAGTAAGAGGGGATTGAACTTCCGCAATCAGCCCCAGCATTTT
cdr3_aa: CASKRGLNFRNQPQHF

j_call: TRBJ1-2
v_call: TRBV19
d_call: NA
clone_size: NA
cdr3_nt: TGTGCCAGTAGTATGTCTCACGACTCATCGACCTATGGCTACACCTTC
cdr3_aa: CASSMSHDSSTYGYTF

j_call: TRBJ1-1
v_call: TRBV6-5
d_call: NA
clone_size: NA
cdr3_nt: TGTGCCAGCAGTTACTCAGCGGGGGGCACTGAAGCTTTCTTT
cdr3_aa: CASSYSAGGTEAFF

j_call: TRBJ2-1
v_call: TRBV19
d_call: NA
clone_size: NA
cdr3_nt: TGTGCCAGTATTGGAGCGAGCTACAATGAGCAGTTCTTC
cdr3_aa: CASIGASYNEQFF

j_call: TRBJ2-2
v_call: TRBV7-9
d_call: NA
clone_size: NA
cdr3_nt: TGTGCCAGCAGCCGGGACGGCCGGTCGAACACCGGGGAGCTGTTTTTT
cdr3_aa: CASSRDGRSNTGELFF